These T cell receptor beta chains were read from a single sample in a study of T cell responses to AZD1222 COVID-19 vaccine. Assay used: immunoSEQ multiplex PCR; TCRdb lists only in-frame clones, some missing. The table has approximately 71,000 clones, about three quarters seen once. The specimen was peripheral blood, collected on day 0 of AZD1222 vaccination. The receptors were gathered from an adult in good health. CDR3s include the opening cysteine and the closing phenylalanine or tryptophan. Each record gives: CDR3 length, D gene, J gene, clone size, V gene, CDR3 DNA, CDR3 protein. The D gene is left open where the match is weak. The size entry is marked missing in some rows and otherwise reads once, few, many or a size class.

>14|-|TRBJ1-2|-|TRBV20-1
TGCAGTGCTAGTCCCGGGGGGGGCGTCTATGGCTACACCTTC
CSASPGGGVYGYTF
>15|TRBD1|TRBJ1-2|-|TRBV30
TGTGCCTGGAATAGTCCGGGACAGTCTATGCATGGCTACACCTTC
CAWNSPGQSMHGYTF
>14|-|TRBJ1-1|-|TRBV11-2
TGTGCCAGCAGCTTAGTGGGGGCGCATTCTGAAGCTTTCTTT
CASSLVGAHSEAFF
>15|TRBD2|TRBJ2-7|once|TRBV18
TGTGCCAGCTCACACTCTAGCGGGGGCCCGGAGGAGCAGTACTTC
CASSHSSGGPEEQYF
>14|TRBD1|TRBJ2-3|-|TRBV5-5
TGTGCCAGCAGCTCCGGGACAGGGGTTGATACGCAGTATTTT
CASSSGTGVDTQYF
>16|TRBD2|TRBJ2-1|-|TRBV20-1
TGCAGTGCTAGTGTGGCTAGCGGGGGGGCCCACAATGAGCAGTTCTTC
CSASVASGGAHNEQFF
>16|-|TRBJ1-1|-|TRBV9
TGTGCCAGCAGCGCCCGCGGACAGATAATGAACACTGAAGCTTTCTTT
CASSARGQIMNTEAFF
>20|-|TRBJ1-3|-|TRBV9
TGTGCCAGCAGCGTAGGGTTGGGTACCAGGGCGGACTCCTCTGGAAACACCATATATTTT
CASSVGLGTRADSSGNTIYF
>14|TRBD1|TRBJ1-2|-|TRBV9
TGTGCCAGCAGCGTCTCGACAGGGGATCATGGCTACACCTTC
CASSVSTGDHGYTF
>15|TRBD1|TRBJ1-2|-|TRBV7-9
TGTGCCAGCAGCTTAGCCGGGACAGCAAACTATGGCTACACCTTC
CASSLAGTANYGYTF
>14|TRBD1|TRBJ2-1|-|TRBV10-3
TGTGCCATCAGCCGACAGGGGGACTACAATGAGCAGTTCTTC
CAISRQGDYNEQFF
>14|TRBD1|TRBJ2-5|-|TRBV30
TGTGCCTGGAGCAAACAGGGGGACCAAGAGACCCAGTACTTC
CAWSKQGDQETQYF
>13|-|TRBJ2-7|-|TRBV6-5
TGTGCCAGCAGGGACAGCCTCGATGGGGAGCAGTACTTC
CASRDSLDGEQYF
>13|-|TRBJ2-3|few|TRBV7-9
TGTGCCAGCAGCTTTGTCGACAATGATACGCAGTATTTT
CASSFVDNDTQYF
>17|TRBD1|TRBJ1-4|-|TRBV4-3
TGCGCCAGCAGCCAAGATGGGCTCGGGACAGGGAATGAAAAACTGTTTTTT
CASSQDGLGTGNEKLFF
>12|-|TRBJ2-3|-|TRBV7-9
TGTGCCAGCAGCGACCTGAGGGATACGCAGTATTTT
CASSDLRDTQYF
>17|TRBD1|TRBJ1-1|-|TRBV18
TGTGCCAGCTCACCGGAGACAGGGCAGATCGTGAACACTGAAGCTTTCTTT
CASSPETGQIVNTEAFF
>15|-|TRBJ1-1|-|TRBV29-1
TGCAGCGTTGAAGGGGAGTCAGGGGCTTACACTGAAGCTTTCTTT
CSVEGESGAYTEAFF
>17|-|TRBJ1-4|-|TRBV6-1
TGTGCCAGCAGTGAGATATTAAAGGACTCAACTAATGAAAAACTGTTTTTT
CASSEILKDSTNEKLFF
>17|-|TRBJ2-5|-|TRBV11-1
TGTGCCAGCAGCTTAGCGAAAGCGGCGGGGAAGAAAGAGACCCAGTACTTC
CASSLAKAAGKKETQYF
>19|TRBD2|TRBJ2-2|-|TRBV3-1/TRBV3-2
TGTGCCAGCAGCCCCGAGGGACTAGCGGGGGGCGCGGGCACCGGGGAGCTGTTTTTT
CASSPEGLAGGAGTGELFF
>14|-|TRBJ2-7|once|TRBV9
TGTGCCAGCAGCGCTCCGGACGGACCCTACGAGCAGTACTTC
CASSAPDGPYEQYF
>15|TRBD1|TRBJ2-7|-|TRBV7-8
TGTGCCAGCAGCTCCGAGACAGGGGGTTACTACGAGCAGTACTTC
CASSSETGGYYEQYF
>14|-|TRBJ2-5|-|TRBV15
TGTGCCACCAGCAGAGTTCAGTTTTTAGAGACCCAGTACTTC
CATSRVQFLETQYF
>18|TRBD1|TRBJ1-3|-|TRBV7-9
TGTGCCAGCAGCCGAACAGTGACAGGGGGCTCCTCTGGAAACACCATATATTTT
CASSRTVTGGSSGNTIYF
>13|-|TRBJ1-1|-|TRBV4-1
TGCGCCAGCAGCCAGAGGAGTGGAACTGAAGCTTTCTTT
CASSQRSGTEAFF
>15|-|TRBJ2-4|-|TRBV18
TGTGCCAGCTCACCCGGACTACTAGCCAAAAACATTCAGTACTTC
CASSPGLLAKNIQYF
>15|-|TRBJ1-5|-|TRBV6-5
TGTGCCAGCAGTCTCAGGGACCGAAGCAATCAGCCCCAGCATTTT
CASSLRDRSNQPQHF
>15|-|TRBJ1-4|-|TRBV28
TGTGCCAGCAGTTTAATGTCAGGGTCAAGTGAAAAACTGTTTTTT
CASSLMSGSSEKLFF
>14|-|TRBJ2-5|-|TRBV20-1
TGCAGTGCTAGTCTACAGGGCGGCCAAGAGACCCAGTACTTC
CSASLQGGQETQYF
>12|-|TRBJ2-3|-|TRBV9
TGTGCCAGCAGCGTCTCGTCGGATACGCAGTATTTT
CASSVSSDTQYF
>16|TRBD2|TRBJ2-7|-|TRBV7-9
TGTGCCAGCAGCCCGCGGGGGCGGGGGGACTCCTACGAGCAGTACTTC
CASSPRGRGDSYEQYF
>15|-|TRBJ1-3|-|TRBV27
TGTGCCAGCAGTCCCCGGGGAAACTCTGGAAACACCATATATTTT
CASSPRGNSGNTIYF
>12|-|TRBJ2-1|-|TRBV18
TGTGCCAGCTCACCAACTAGGGATGAGCAGTTCTTC
CASSPTRDEQFF